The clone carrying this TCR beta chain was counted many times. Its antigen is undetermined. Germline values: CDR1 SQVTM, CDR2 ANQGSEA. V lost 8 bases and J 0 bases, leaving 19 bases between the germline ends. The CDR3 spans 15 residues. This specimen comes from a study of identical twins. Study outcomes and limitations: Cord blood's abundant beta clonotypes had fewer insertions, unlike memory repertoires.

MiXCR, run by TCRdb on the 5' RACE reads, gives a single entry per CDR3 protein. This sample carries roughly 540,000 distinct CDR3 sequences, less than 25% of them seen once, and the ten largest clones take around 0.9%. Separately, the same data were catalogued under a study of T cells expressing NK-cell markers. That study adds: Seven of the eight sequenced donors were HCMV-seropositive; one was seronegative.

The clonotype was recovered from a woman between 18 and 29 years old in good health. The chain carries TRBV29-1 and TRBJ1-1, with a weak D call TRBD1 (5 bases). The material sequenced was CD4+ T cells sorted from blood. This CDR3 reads CSTGPGWGMNTEAFF. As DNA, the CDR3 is TGCAGCACCGGACCAGGGTGGGGAATGAACACTGAAGCTTTCTTT. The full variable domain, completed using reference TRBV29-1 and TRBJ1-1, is SAVISQKPSRDICQRGTSLTIQCQVDSQVTMMFWYRQQPGQSLTLIATANQGSEATYESGFVIDKFPISRPNLTFSTLTVSNMSPEDSSIYLCSTGPGWGMNTEAFFGQGTRLTVV.